This TCR beta chain was captured by sequencing in a study of identical twins. This clonotype turned up a few times. With 7 bases clipped from V and 5 bases from J, the junction kept 8 bases outside the gene matches. Germline V gives CDR1 MNHNS, CDR2 SASEGT. The CDR3 covers 16 residues. TCRdb ran MiXCR on the 5' RACE reads and lists one entry per CDR3 protein. Among about 700,000 distinct CDR3 sequences, 8.6% were seen once, and the ten largest hold 0.75% to 1%. The sample was also reused in another study, on yellow fever vaccine responses in identical twins.

Sequencing was performed on PBMCs. The chain joins TRBV6-1 to TRBJ2-1; 13 bases match TRBD2. This TCR was sampled from a woman aged 18-29 years in good health. The chain's CDR3 is CASTGFGTSGDNEQFF. The CDR3 DNA is TGTGCCAGCACCGGTTTTGGGACTAGCGGGGACAATGAGCAGTTCTTC.